This T cell receptor (beta chain) is drawn from a study of blood T cell repertoires in COVID-19. About the research overall: COVID-19 samples, acute and convalescent, were from the United States, Italy and Spain. T cells, B-cell-depleted T cells, or PBMCs supplied cDNA or gDNA.

Trimming stripped 1 base from V and 0 bases from J, with 11 bases between. The CDR3 contains 16 residues. CDR1 is SGHRS and CDR2 is YFSETQ in the germline V gene. As processed by the authors: Nucleated cell number was recorded as an estimate derived from reference gene primer amplification. Assay: immunoSEQ multiplex PCR; the TCRdb copy retains only in-frame clones and omits some. That table gives V, J and clone size, and the DNA gave D and trimming. The table has tens of thousands of clones, just under 90% seen once. This clonotype was obtained from a man aged 55-75 years with acute or convalescent COVID-19. Sample: peripheral blood. The chain combines TRBV5-1 with TRBJ1-3; D ambiguous. In DNA, the CDR3 is TGCGCCAGCAGCTTGTCGGGTTCGAGCTCTGGAAACACCATATATTTT. It is translated as CASSLSGSSSGNTIYF.